This T cell receptor (beta chain) was sequenced in a study of blood T cell repertoires in COVID-19 (dated by TCRdb to about 2020). General notes on the study: Samples from collaborators originated in the United States, Italy and Spain and spanned both the acute and convalescent phases of COVID-19. The material from the prospective study consisted of cDNA or gDNA derived from T cells, B-cell-depleted T cells, or PBMCs. The dataset comprised deeply sampled blood TCRbeta repertoires from subjects exposed to, actively infected with, or recovered from COVID-19. The repertoires were released in a freely available public database intended as a resource for research on the immune response to SARS-CoV-2. The samples were drawn from two sources: the first 160 participants of the ongoing ImmuneRACE study, and over 1,000 subjects contributed by 6 global collaborators. Sample metadata almost always included a de-identified subject ID, COVID-19 status, age in years and sex. Where HLA class I and class II types were available, the types were taken from metadata supplied by the sample provider, not from assay-based typing.

What the authors observed across the whole study: The amount of clinical and demographic metadata varied by source and participant and was provided uncurated.

TCRbeta CDR3 regions were amplified from genomic DNA by means of the immunoSEQ Assay, a bias-controlled multiplex PCR. Regarding the original processing steps: The number of nucleated cells in each sample was estimated from the amplification of reference gene primers within the assay. To quantify the absolute abundance of each unique TCRbeta CDR3 rearrangement, sequence reads were collapsed and filtered. Productive Simpson clonality was computed per sample as the square root of Simpson's diversity index over productive rearrangements. The table comes from immuneACCESS by way of TCRdb, which keeps in-frame sequences with V and J called. Part of the clones is missing from these tables; in studies checked, under half for an unresolved V gene and the rest for unknown reasons. D and trimming come from the DNA, and the V and J calls and clone size come from that table. The sample profile shows almost 300,000 clones; more than 75% of them were found once. The biggest ten clones account for 1.3% of the sample.

With respect to this clone: The antigen it binds to is not known. Per-nucleotide qualities are absent, and no much larger clonotype sits a single base away.

The collaborating institutions used their own protocols to collect whole blood in K2EDTA tubes. For TCRbeta analysis, collaborator samples were shipped as frozen whole blood, as isolated PBMCs, or as DNA extracted from either sample type. The sequenced material came from peripheral blood. The TCR comes from a man aged 65-85 years with acute or convalescent COVID-19.

The sequence in DNA is TGTGCCAGCAGTTACGAGGAGGATCAGCCCCAGCATTTT. Its protein product is CASSYEEDQPQHF. This receptor chain uses TRBV6-5 and TRBJ1-5, with the D gene not confidently named. From a lookup of the germline V gene, CDR1 and CDR2 are MNHEY and SVGAGI. V is cut by 2 bases and J by 5 bases, and the space between the germline ends is 7 bases. Including cysteine and phenylalanine, the CDR3 has 13 amino acids. The read is trimmed to its CDR3 DNA, 39 bases read in frame from base 1.